Reported below is one T cell receptor beta chain. This specimen belongs to a study of blood T cell repertoires in COVID-19. The CDR3 contains 12 residues. Germline lookup yields CDR1 MNHNS and CDR2 SASEGT. The V and J ends lost 3 bases and 11 bases respectively, with 13 bases between them. TCRdb keeps only in-frame clones here, not all; method: immunoSEQ multiplex PCR. Found here are 200,000 to 250,000 clones, around 80% of them singletons; the top ten hold 7.5% to 9%. The sequence was obtained from an elderly woman with COVID-19, enrolled during active disease. Sequencing was performed on peripheral blood. This sequence joins TRBV6-1 and TRBJ1-1; D gene unclear. The CDR3 protein is CASSEAGSGAFF. CDR3 nucleotide sequence: TGTGCCAGCAGTGAGGCGGGTTCGGGGGCTTTCTTT.